The entry that follows covers one TCR beta chain sequence. This clone's antigen is unknown. Per-nucleotide qualities are absent, and no much larger clonotype sits a single base away. The source of the sample is a study of OX40 agonist ivuxolimab in advanced cancers. With respect to the entire study: Ivuxolimab was a fully human IgG2 agonistic monoclonal antibody targeting the costimulatory receptor OX40 (CD134). Intravenous ivuxolimab was administered to patients every 2 weeks at six dose levels: 0.01, 0.1, 0.3, 1.5, 3 and 10 mg/kg. Of the 50 to 55 dose-escalation patients, hepatocellular carcinoma was present in about 19, melanoma in around 15, renal cell carcinoma in 9 and head and neck cancer in 9. In the dose-escalation cohort, 75% to 85% of patients were male, and the mean age was roughly 60 years with a range of roughly 23 to 79. Patients were allowed to have had prior anti-PD-1, anti-PD-L1 or anti-CTLA-4 therapy, and less than 45% of the dose-escalation patients had previously received checkpoint inhibitors. Three dose-escalation patients achieved partial responses, one with hepatocellular carcinoma and two with cutaneous melanoma. Peripheral TCRbeta sequencing aimed to test whether ivuxolimab altered TCR sequence diversity and caused clonal T-cell expansion. The monotherapy dose-escalation portion (N of about 52 patients) of the phase I ivuxolimab trial is reported in the paper. Results and caveats for the whole study, not just this receptor: Which antigens the clonally expanded peripheral T cells were specific for was not determined. In the 0.1-3.0 mg/kg groups, partial responders had among the lowest normalized peripheral clonal expansion, particularly in CD8+ T cells. After ivuxolimab, expanded clones were on average more numerous among CD8+ T cells than among CD4+ T cells. Low levels of normalized T-cell clonal expansion were also seen in some patients who did not respond. At doses from 0.1 to 3.0 mg/kg, clonal expansion was seen in both CD4+ and CD8+ blood T cells between baseline and week 6.

Its CDR3 holds 15 amino acids, cysteine through phenylalanine. This entry keeps only the CDR3 DNA: 45 bases, framed from base 1. V is pruned by 2 bases and J by 4 bases, leaving 3 bases of the junction without a gene match. Via the germline V gene, CDR1 is MNHEY and CDR2 SVGAGI. Patients with a history of autoimmune disease or receiving systemic immunosuppression were excluded from the trial. In every dose cohort, peripheral blood was drawn for TCR sequencing at baseline, cycle 4 day 1, and cycle 7 day 1. Samples came from an open-label, multicenter, first-in-human phase I dose-escalation trial of ivuxolimab. Adults with locally advanced or metastatic head and neck squamous cell, hepatocellular, melanoma or renal cell carcinoma were enrolled in the trial. CD4+ and CD8+ T cells were sorted separately from peripheral blood before TCR sequencing. Genomic DNA was isolated from the sorted cells so that the TCRbeta CDR3 region could be sequenced. The immunoSEQ Assay was used to sequence the TCRbeta CDR3 regions. TCRdb provides this immuneACCESS table in a form limited to in-frame rearrangements. Some clones are lacking; in checked studies, under half of them reflect an unresolved V gene, and why the rest are absent is not known. The sample table holds approximately 34,000 clones, of which roughly 88% were seen once. The ten largest clones capture 58% of the sample.

The receptor's source is an adult with an advanced solid tumor such as melanoma, head and neck, liver or kidney cancer. The specimen was CD4+ or CD8+ T cells sorted from blood, collected in a trial of the OX40 agonist ivuxolimab. The rearrangement combines TRBV6-5 with TRBJ1-4; TRBD1 fits 8 bases in the junction. The bases read TGTGCCAGCAGTTACGTGACAGGGGTTAATGAAAAACTGTTTTTT. Its protein reads: CASSYVTGVNEKLFF.